Listed below are T cell receptor beta chains from one sample, sequenced in a study of shared T cell receptors in the human thymus. Clones were sequenced by immunoSEQ multiplex PCR, and TCRdb holds only the in-frame ones, with some missing. Of some 760,000 clones in the sample, around 85% were seen once. This same sample was also taken into another study, of human thymus T cells.

The sequencing sample was made of thymocytes. All receptors come from a girl under two years old with a congenital heart defect. Both conserved end residues are part of each CDR3.

j_gene: TRBJ2-5
v_gene: TRBV19
CDR3aa: CASSIPRDRGQETQYF

j_gene: TRBJ1-5
v_gene: TRBV5-1
CDR3aa: CASSLGGGNQPQHF

j_gene: TRBJ2-5
v_gene: TRBV6-5
CDR3aa: CASSYRTSGGEYF

j_gene: TRBJ1-5
v_gene: TRBV6-5
CDR3aa: CASGLGQGAIIQPQHF

j_gene: TRBJ1-2
v_gene: TRBV4-3
CDR3aa: CASSQDGGGRYLYGYTF

j_gene: TRBJ2-1
v_gene: TRBV29-1
CDR3aa: CSVPRGLAGGPTYNEQFF

j_gene: TRBJ2-7
v_gene: TRBV5-6
CDR3aa: CASSLAPDRRKPYEQYF

j_gene: TRBJ1-2
v_gene: TRBV13
CDR3aa: CASSLDSYANYGYTF

j_gene: TRBJ1-2
v_gene: TRBV30
CDR3aa: CAWSNGFNYGYTF

j_gene: TRBJ1-2
v_gene: TRBV6-5
CDR3aa: CASRRQGLAGYTF

j_gene: TRBJ2-7
v_gene: TRBV4-1
CDR3aa: CASSQSTGNSYEQYF

j_gene: TRBJ1-1
v_gene: TRBV5-5
CDR3aa: CASSFGGVAFF

j_gene: TRBJ1-1
v_gene: TRBV4-1
CDR3aa: CASSRISGQGGPKVPEAFF

j_gene: TRBJ2-4
v_gene: TRBV27
CDR3aa: CASRGALAKNIQYF

j_gene: TRBJ1-2
v_gene: TRBV27
CDR3aa: CASSLSPGNYGYTF

j_gene: TRBJ2-1
v_gene: TRBV6-1
CDR3aa: CASSESVKTGLYNEQFF

j_gene: TRBJ2-1
v_gene: TRBV6-5
CDR3aa: CASSLQGKTYNEQFF

j_gene: TRBJ2-2
v_gene: TRBV9
CDR3aa: CASSVVQDSNTGELFF